A single sample gave rise to the 10 T cell receptor beta chains below, sequenced in a study of beta chain features in type 1 diabetes. These receptors have no identified antigens. Reverse transcribing all isolated RNA meant expressed TCRB transcripts were sequenced. The data were produced by immunoSEQ multiplex PCR, yet TCRdb's version contains in-frame clones alone and is incomplete. The data contain approximately 160,000 clones, around 63% of them seen just once; the ten biggest clones take up roughly 0.095%. Findings and limits, study-wide: When Type 1 diabetes patients were examined, their TCRB CDR3s proved moderately but significantly shorter in all four CD4+ subsets.

Sample: naive CD4+ T cells from blood. Receptor source: a man aged 25 to 45 with type 1 diabetes.

The chain joins TRBV6-5 to TRBJ1-1; no firm D call. Trimming cost V 0 bases and J 6 bases, with 8 bases left between them. The CDR3 has 13 amino acids. The germline CDR1 and CDR2 sequences are MNHEY and SVGAGI. Here the CDR3 DNA reads TGTGCCAGCAGTTACTCGAACAGTGCTGAAGCTTTCTTT. Protein sequence: CASSYSNSAEAFF.

The chain employs TRBV11-2 and TRBJ2-1, with D possibly being TRBD1 (6 bases). CDR3 length equals 15 residues. The germline V gene has CDR1 SGHAT and CDR2 FQNNGV. V was pared by 1 base and J by 4 bases, with 11 bases between. The CDR3 coding sequence is TGTGCCAGCAGCTTAGCGCAGGGGATATACAATGAGCAGTTCTTC. It yields the protein CASSLAQGIYNEQFF.

The chain couples TRBV9 to TRBJ2-1; D gene unclear. Germline V gene lookup returns CDR1 SGDLS and CDR2 YYNGEE. This CDR3 spans 12 amino acids. Trimming removed 1 base at V and 6 bases at J, with 5 bases between. The CDR3 loop is CASSVTSNEQFF. Written as DNA, the CDR3 is TGTGCCAGCAGCGTAACTTCCAATGAGCAGTTCTTC.

This clone occurred a few times. CDR3 sequence: CASSRRQGSSSPLHF. The CDR3, as DNA: TGTGCCAGCAGCCGACGACAGGGGTCAAGTTCACCCCTCCACTTT. V is TRBV6-6 and J is TRBJ1-6; 8 bases agree with TRBD1. This CDR3 has 15 residues. The trim removed 6 bases at V and 9 bases at J, leaving 10 bases unmatched. Germline values: CDR1 MNHNY, CDR2 SVGAGI (reference sequence).

The gene calls are TRBV2 and TRBJ2-7; 9 nucleotides align to TRBD1. The CDR3 loop spans 15 amino acids. The trim removed 3 bases at V and 3 bases at J, leaving 6 bases unmatched. CDR1 and CDR2 from the germline V gene are SNHLY and FYNNEI. The CDR3 sequence: CASSELGTGNYEQYF. CDR3 bases: TGTGCCAGCAGTGAGTTGGGGACAGGGAACTACGAGCAGTACTTC.

V is TRBV10-3 and J is TRBJ1-6, with D possibly matching TRBD1 (6 bases). Between the trimmed V and J ends, which lost 3 bases and 7 bases, there was a span of 13 bases. The length of the CDR3 is 15 residues. CDR1 and CDR2 (germline): ENHRY, SYGVKD. The CDR3 nucleotides read TGTGCCATCAGTGACCAACAGGGAAGCAATTCACCCCTCCACTTT. Its protein product is CAISDQQGSNSPLHF.

The gene calls are TRBV30 and TRBJ2-6; the D gene is possibly TRBD1 (6 bases). Trimming left V 3 bases short and J 0 bases short, with 15 bases between. CDR1 GTSNPN and CDR2 SVGIG come from the germline V gene (reference sequence). The CDR3 has 17 amino acids. This CDR3 reads CAWRKWTANSGANVLTF. CDR3 DNA sequence: TGTGCCTGGAGGAAGTGGACAGCGAACTCTGGGGCCAACGTCCTGACTTTC.

This clone was counted a few times. V gene TRBV21-1 combines with J gene TRBJ2-5. TRBV21-1 is reported as a pseudogene. This CDR3 has 13 residues. The DNA for the CDR3 is TGTGCCTGCCCCGGCGAATACCAAGAGACCCAGTACTTC. Its protein is CACPGEYQETQYF.

The J gene is TRBJ2-1, the V gene TRBV5-1, with 7 bases that match TRBD1. CDR1 is SGHRS, CDR2 YFSETQ, per germline. CDR3 size: 15 residues. With V trimmed by 3 bases and J by 7 bases, 10 bases remained unmatched. CDR3 in DNA: TGCGCCAGCAGCTGGTCGAAGGGGGCGGTAAATGAGCAGTTCTTC. This encodes CASSWSKGAVNEQFF.

This clone was seen a handful of times. V and J are TRBV4-3 and TRBJ2-3; the D is unclear. V was pared by 4 bases and J by 6 bases, with 11 bases between. The germline V gene has CDR1 LGHNA and CDR2 YSLEER. This CDR3 has 13 residues. CDR3 protein: CASSPSVADTQYF. The CDR3 DNA sequence: TGCGCCAGCAGCCCCTCCGTCGCGGATACGCAGTATTTT.